The source of this TCR beta chain is a study of response to subunit inactivated influenza vaccine. V lost 0 bases to trimming and J lost 0 bases, with 17 bases between them. CDR1 SGHDN and CDR2 FVKESK come from the germline V gene. The CDR3 spans 18 residues. MiXCR, run by TCRdb on the RT-PCR reads, gives a single entry per CDR3 protein. The sample contains about half a million distinct CDR3 sequences, about 25% of which appear only once. Sequencing used CD4+ T cells sorted from PBMCs, obtained around 5 days after vaccination. The gene calls are TRBV14 and TRBJ2-5; D may correspond to TRBD1 or TRBD2 (5 bases each). The receptor was isolated from a man between 45 and 60 years old who received an inactivated influenza vaccine. The CDR3 DNA reads TGTGCCAGCAGCCAAGAAGGGTTTTCGGGGCCAGACCAAGAGACCCAGTACTTC. This translates into CASSQEGFSGPDQETQYF.